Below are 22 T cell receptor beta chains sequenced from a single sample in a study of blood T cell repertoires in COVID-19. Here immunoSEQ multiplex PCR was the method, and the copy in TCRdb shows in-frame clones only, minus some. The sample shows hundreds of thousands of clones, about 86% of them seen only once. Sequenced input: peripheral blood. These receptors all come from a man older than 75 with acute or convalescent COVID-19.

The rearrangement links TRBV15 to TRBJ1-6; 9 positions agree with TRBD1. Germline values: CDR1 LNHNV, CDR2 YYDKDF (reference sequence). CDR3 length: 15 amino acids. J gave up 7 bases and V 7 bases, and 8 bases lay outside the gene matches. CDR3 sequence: CATTTLTGGNSPLHF. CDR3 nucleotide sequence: TGTGCCACCACTACGTTGACAGGGGGAAATTCACCCCTCCACTTT. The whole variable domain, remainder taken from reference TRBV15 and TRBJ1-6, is DAMVIQNPRYQVTQFGKPVTLSCSQTLNHNVMYWYQQKSSQAPKLLFHYYDKDFNNEADTPDNFQSRRPNTSFCFLDIRSPGLGDTAMYLCATTTLTGGNSPLHFGNGTRLTVT.

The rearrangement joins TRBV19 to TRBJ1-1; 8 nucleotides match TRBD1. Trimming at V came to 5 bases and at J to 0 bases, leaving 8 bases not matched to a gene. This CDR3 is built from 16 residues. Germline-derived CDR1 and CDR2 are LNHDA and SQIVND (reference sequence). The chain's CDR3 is CASSFGQGGMNTEAFF. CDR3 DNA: TGTGCCAGTAGTTTCGGACAGGGCGGGATGAACACTGAAGCTTTCTTT.

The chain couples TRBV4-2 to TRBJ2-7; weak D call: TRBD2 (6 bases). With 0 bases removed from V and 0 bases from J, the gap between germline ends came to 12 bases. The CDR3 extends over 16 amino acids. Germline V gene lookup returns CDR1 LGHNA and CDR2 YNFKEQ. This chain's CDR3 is CASSQEWRLDSYEQYF. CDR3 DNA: TGTGCCAGCAGCCAAGAGTGGAGACTAGACTCCTACGAGCAGTACTTC.

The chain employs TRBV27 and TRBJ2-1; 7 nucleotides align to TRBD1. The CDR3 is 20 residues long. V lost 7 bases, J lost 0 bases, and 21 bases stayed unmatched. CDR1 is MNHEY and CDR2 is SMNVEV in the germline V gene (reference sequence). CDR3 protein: CASTHPVGRGSRSSYNEQFF. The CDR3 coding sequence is TGTGCCAGCACCCACCCCGTTGGCAGGGGGTCTCGCAGCTCCTACAATGAGCAGTTCTTC.

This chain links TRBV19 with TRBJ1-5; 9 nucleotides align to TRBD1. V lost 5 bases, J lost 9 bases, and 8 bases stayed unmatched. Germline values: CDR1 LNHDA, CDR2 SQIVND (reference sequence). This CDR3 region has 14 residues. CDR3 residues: CASSQDRGSSPQHF. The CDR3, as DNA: TGTGCCAGTAGTCAGGACAGGGGCTCTTCGCCCCAGCATTTT.

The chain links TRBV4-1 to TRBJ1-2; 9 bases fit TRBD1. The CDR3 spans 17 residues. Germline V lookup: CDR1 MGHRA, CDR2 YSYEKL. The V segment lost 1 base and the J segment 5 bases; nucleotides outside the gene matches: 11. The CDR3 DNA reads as TGCGCCAGCAGCCAAGGTCTTCGGGGACAGGGTTCTTATGGCTACACCTTC. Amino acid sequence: CASSQGLRGQGSYGYTF.

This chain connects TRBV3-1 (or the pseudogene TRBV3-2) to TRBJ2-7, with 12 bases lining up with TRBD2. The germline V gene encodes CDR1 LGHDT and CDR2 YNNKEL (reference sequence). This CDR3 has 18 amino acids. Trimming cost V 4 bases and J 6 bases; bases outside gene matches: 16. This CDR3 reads CASSLKMLAGGPCPEQYF. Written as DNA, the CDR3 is TGTGCCAGCAGCCTTAAGATGCTAGCGGGAGGGCCCTGCCCCGAGCAGTACTTC.

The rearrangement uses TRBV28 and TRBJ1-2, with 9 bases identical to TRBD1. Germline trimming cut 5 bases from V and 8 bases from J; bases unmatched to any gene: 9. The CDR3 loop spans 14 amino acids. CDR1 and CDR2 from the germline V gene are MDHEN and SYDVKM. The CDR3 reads CASSLGDRDHGYTF. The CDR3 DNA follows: TGTGCCAGCAGTCTCGGGGACAGGGACCACGGCTACACCTTC.

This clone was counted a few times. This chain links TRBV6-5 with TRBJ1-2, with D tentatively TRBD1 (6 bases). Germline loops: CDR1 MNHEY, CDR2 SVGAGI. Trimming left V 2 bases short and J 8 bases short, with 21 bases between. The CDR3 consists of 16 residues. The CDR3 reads CASSYTQGTRRRGYTF. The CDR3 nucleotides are TGTGCCAGCAGTTACACGCAGGGGACCCGGCGTCGAGGCTACACCTTC.

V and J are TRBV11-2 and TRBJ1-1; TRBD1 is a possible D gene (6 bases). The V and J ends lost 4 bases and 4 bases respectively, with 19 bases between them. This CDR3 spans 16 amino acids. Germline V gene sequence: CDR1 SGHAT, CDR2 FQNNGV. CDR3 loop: CASSSGTGNEGTEAFF. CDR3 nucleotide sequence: TGTGCCAGCAGCTCGGGAACAGGGAATGAGGGCACTGAAGCTTTCTTT.

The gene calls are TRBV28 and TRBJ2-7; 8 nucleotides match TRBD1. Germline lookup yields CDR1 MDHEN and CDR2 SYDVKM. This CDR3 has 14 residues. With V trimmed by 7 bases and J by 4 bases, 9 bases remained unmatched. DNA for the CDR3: TGTGCCAGCAACGGACAGGGCATTTCTTACGAGCAGTACTTC. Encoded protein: CASNGQGISYEQYF. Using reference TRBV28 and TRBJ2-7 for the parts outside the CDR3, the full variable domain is DVKVTQSSRYLVKRTGEKVFLECVQDMDHENMFWYRQDPGLGLRLIYFSYDVKMKEKGDIPEGYSVSREKKERFSLILESASTNQTSMYLCASNGQGISYEQYFGPGTRLTVT.

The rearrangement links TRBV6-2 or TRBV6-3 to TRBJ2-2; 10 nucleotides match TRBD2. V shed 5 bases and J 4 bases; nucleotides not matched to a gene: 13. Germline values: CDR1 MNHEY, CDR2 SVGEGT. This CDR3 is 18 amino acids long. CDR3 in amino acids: CASSHTNSGRRATGELFF. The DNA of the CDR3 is TGTGCCAGCAGTCACACAAATAGCGGGAGGCGGGCCACCGGGGAGCTGTTTTTT.

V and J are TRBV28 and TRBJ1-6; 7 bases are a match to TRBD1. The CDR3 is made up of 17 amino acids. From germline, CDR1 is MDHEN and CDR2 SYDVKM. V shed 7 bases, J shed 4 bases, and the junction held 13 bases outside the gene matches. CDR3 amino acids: CASNPPRQGQYNSPLHF. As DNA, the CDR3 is TGTGCCAGCAACCCCCCTCGACAGGGCCAGTATAATTCACCCCTCCACTTT.

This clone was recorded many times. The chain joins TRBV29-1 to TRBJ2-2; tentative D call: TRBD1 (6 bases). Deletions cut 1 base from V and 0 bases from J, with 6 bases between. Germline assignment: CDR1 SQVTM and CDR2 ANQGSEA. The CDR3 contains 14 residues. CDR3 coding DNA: TGCAGCGTTGAAGGGACAGCGAACACCGGGGAGCTGTTTTTT. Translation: CSVEGTANTGELFF.

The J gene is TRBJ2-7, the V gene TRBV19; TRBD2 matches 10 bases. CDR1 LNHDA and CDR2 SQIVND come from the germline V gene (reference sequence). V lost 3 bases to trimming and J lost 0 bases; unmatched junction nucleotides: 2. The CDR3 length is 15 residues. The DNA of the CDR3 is TGTGCCAGTAGTATTTCTAGCGGGAGCTCCTACGAGCAGTACTTC. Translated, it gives CASSISSGSSYEQYF.

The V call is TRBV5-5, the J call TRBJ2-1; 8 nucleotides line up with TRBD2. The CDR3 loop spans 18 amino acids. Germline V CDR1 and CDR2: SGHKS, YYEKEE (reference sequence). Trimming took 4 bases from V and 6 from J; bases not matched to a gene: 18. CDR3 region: CASSPRGGGTPTFNEQFF. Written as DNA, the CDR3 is TGTGCCAGCAGCCCACGGGGCGGGGGGACCCCGACTTTCAATGAGCAGTTCTTC.

DNA of the CDR3: TGTGCCAGCAGGGGACAAATTAACACCGGGGAGCTGTTTTTT. Amino acids: CASRGQINTGELFF. The chain joins TRBV2 to TRBJ2-2; D possibly corresponds to TRBD1 (6 bases). The CDR3 consists of 14 residues. Germline CDR1 is SNHLY and CDR2 is FYNNEI. Deletions cut 6 bases from V and 2 bases from J, with 10 bases between. Full variable domain (rest looked up from reference TRBV2 and TRBJ2-2): EPEVTQTPSHQVTQMGQEVILRCVPISNHLYFYWYRQILGQKVEFLVSFYNNEISEKSEIFDDQFSVERPDGSNFTLKIRSTKLEDSAMYFCASRGQINTGELFFGEGSRLTVL.

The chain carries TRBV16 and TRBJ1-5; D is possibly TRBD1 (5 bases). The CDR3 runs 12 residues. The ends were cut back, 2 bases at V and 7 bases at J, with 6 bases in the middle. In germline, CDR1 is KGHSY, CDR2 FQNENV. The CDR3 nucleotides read TGTGCCAGCAGCCAAAGGGGACAGCCCCAGCATTTT. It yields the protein CASSQRGQPQHF.

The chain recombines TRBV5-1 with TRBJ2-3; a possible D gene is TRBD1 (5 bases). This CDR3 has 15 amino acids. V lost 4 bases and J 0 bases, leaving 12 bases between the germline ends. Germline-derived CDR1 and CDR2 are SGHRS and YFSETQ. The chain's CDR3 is CASSLTVASTDTQYF. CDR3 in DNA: TGCGCCAGCAGCCTGACAGTTGCTAGCACAGATACGCAGTATTTT.

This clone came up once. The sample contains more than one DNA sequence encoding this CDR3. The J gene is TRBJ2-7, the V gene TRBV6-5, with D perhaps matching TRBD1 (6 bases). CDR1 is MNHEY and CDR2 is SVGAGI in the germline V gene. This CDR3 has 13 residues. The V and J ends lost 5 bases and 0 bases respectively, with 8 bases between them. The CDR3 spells CASSTGSSYEQYF. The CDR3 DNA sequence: TGTGCCAGCAGTACAGGGAGCTCCTACGAGCAGTACTTC.

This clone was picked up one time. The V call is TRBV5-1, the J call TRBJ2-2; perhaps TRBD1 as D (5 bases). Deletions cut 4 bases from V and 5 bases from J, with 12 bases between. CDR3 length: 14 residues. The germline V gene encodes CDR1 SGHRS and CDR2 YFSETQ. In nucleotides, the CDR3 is TGCGCCAGCAGCCGGACAATCTCGACCGGGGAGCTGTTTTTT. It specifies CASSRTISTGELFF.

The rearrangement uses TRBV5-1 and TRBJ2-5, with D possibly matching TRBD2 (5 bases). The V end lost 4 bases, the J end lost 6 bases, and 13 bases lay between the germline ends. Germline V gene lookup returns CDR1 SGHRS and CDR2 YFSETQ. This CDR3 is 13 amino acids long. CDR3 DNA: TGCGCCAGCAGCCAGGATAGCGAACAGACCCAGTACTTC. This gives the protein CASSQDSEQTQYF.